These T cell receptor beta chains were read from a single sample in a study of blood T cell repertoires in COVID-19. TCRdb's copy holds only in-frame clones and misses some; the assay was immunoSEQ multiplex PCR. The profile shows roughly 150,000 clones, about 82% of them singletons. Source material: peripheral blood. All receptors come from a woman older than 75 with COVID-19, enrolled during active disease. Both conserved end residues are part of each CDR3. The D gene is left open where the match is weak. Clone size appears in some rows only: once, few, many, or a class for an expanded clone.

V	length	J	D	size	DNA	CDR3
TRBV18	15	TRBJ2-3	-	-	TGTGCCAGCTCACGCCGGACAGAAGTCACAGATACGCAGTATTTT	CASSRRTEVTDTQYF
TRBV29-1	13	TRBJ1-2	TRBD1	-	TGCAGCGTTGCTCCCGGGACAGGGTATGGCTACACCTTC	CSVAPGTGYGYTF
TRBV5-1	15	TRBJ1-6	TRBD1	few	TGCGCCAGCAGCCCGCCAGGGGCAGGGGGTTCACCCCTCCACTTT	CASSPPGAGGSPLHF
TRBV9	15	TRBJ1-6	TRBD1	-	TGTGCCAGCAGCAGGGCAGGGGACAGCTATTCACCCCTCCACTTT	CASSRAGDSYSPLHF
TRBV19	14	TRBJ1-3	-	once	TGTGCCAGTACCGACAGTCCTTCTGGAAACACCATATATTTT	CASTDSPSGNTIYF
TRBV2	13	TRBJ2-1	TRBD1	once	TGTGCCAGCACGGTTTACAGGGGCAATGAGCAGTTCTTC	CASTVYRGNEQFF
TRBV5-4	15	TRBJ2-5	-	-	TGTGCCAGCAGCCCACCCCTGGCGGGAAAAGAGACCCAGTACTTC	CASSPPLAGKETQYF
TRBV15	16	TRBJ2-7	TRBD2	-	TGTGCCACCAGCAGAGGAATCGGGGGGGAATTCTACGAGCAGTACTTC	CATSRGIGGEFYEQYF
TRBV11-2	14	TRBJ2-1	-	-	TGTGCCAGCAGCCCTATAAGGGGTTTCGGGGAGCAGTTCTTC	CASSPIRGFGEQFF
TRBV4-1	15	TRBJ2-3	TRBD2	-	TGCGCCAGCAGCCCCGGACTAGCGCTGGCAGATACGCAGTATTTT	CASSPGLALADTQYF
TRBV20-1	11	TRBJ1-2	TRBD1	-	TGCAGTGCTGGAGACAGGGGTGGCTACACCTTC	CSAGDRGGYTF
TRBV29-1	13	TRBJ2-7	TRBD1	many	TGCAGCGCAACCGGGACAGGGGTTCCCGAGCAGTACTTC	CSATGTGVPEQYF
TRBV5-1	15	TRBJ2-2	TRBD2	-	TGCGCCAGCAGACAGCGGGAGGGCCGCACCGGGGAGCTGTTTTTT	CASRQREGRTGELFF
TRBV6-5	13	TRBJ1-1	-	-	TGTGCCAGCAGATTCGGGGGGGGCACTGAAGCTTTCTTT	CASRFGGGTEAFF
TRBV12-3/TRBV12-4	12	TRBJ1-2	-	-	TGTGCCAGCAGTTCGGTCGTTTATGGCTACACCTTC	CASSSVVYGYTF
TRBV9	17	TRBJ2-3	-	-	TGTGCCAGCAGCGTAGCTGGGGCCGCCCCCCTCACAGATACGCAGTATTTT	CASSVAGAAPLTDTQYF
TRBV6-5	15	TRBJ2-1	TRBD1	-	TGTGCCAGCAGGCAACAGGGGGCGGGAGACAATGAGCAGTTCTTC	CASRQQGAGDNEQFF